This T cell receptor (beta chain) is drawn from a study of blood T cell repertoires in COVID-19. In the study overall: COVID-19 samples from acute and convalescent phases originated in the United States, Italy and Spain.

Produced via immunoSEQ multiplex PCR; TCRdb's table is partial and in-frame only. Here the sample spans about 210,000 clones, roughly 81% being singletons. Germline CDR1 MDHEN, CDR2 SYDVKM. V shed 6 bases and J shed 4 bases, with 15 bases lying between them. The CDR3 is 15 residues long. The V and J genes are TRBV28 and TRBJ2-2, with a possible D match to TRBD2 (7 bases). The receptor's source is a woman aged 50 to 65 with active or convalescent COVID-19. The sequenced sample was peripheral blood. The CDR3 DNA follows: TGTGCCAGCAGAGTGGGGGGGGCCAGCACCGGGGAGCTGTTTTTT. The encoded protein is CASRVGGASTGELFF.